The sequence of this TCR beta chain was determined in a study of T cell responses to AZD1222 COVID-19 vaccine. Measured with immunoSEQ multiplex PCR; TCRdb has only the in-frame clones, and not every one. The sample records roughly 87,000 clones, 88% being singletons. Losses at the gene ends were 5 bases for V and 2 bases for J; bases not matched to a gene: 9. The V gene's germline CDR1 is MDHEN and CDR2 SYDVKM. There are 16 residues in the CDR3. The specimen was peripheral blood, collected 28 days after the second AZD1222 dose. The receptor comes from an adult who received the AZD1222 COVID-19 vaccine. The chain has TRBV28 and TRBJ1-5; 7 bases agree with TRBD1. The CDR3 protein is CASSAPGQFRNQPQHF. The DNA for the CDR3 is TGTGCCAGCAGTGCCCCGGGACAGTTCCGCAATCAGCCCCAGCATTTT.